What follows is one TCR beta chain and its context. The CDR3 contains 18 residues. Germline CDR1 is SGHRS and CDR2 is YFSETQ. Trimming took 4 bases from V and 0 from J; bases not matched to a gene: 5. This sample stems from a study of T cell changes during pregnancy in multiple sclerosis. Assay used: immunoSEQ multiplex PCR; TCRdb lists only in-frame clones, some missing. The profile shows under 50,000 clones, approximately 90% of them singletons. The rearrangement uses TRBV5-1 and TRBJ2-3; 16 bases map to TRBD2. This specimen consisted of CD4+ T cells from peripheral blood mononuclear cells, obtained in the second trimester of pregnancy. The receptor's source is a female donor in good health, enrolled as a control in a pregnancy study. The CDR3 protein is CASSPGLAGGPSTDTQYF. The CDR3 coding sequence is TGCGCCAGCAGCCCGGGACTAGCGGGGGGGCCAAGCACAGATACGCAGTATTTT.